The 21 T cell receptor beta chains reported below all come from one sample, sequenced in a study of blood T cell repertoires in COVID-19. The table came from immunoSEQ multiplex PCR; TCRdb's copy has only in-frame clones and leaves some out. The sample shows under 200,000 clones, 80% of them seen only once. The sequenced sample consisted of peripheral blood. Source of these receptors: a man between 65 and 85 years old with active or convalescent COVID-19.

CDR3 in DNA: TGCGCCAGCAGCCCGACAGGGAATAGCAATCAGCCCCAGCATTTT. It is translated as CASSPTGNSNQPQHF. The chain carries TRBV5-1 and TRBJ1-5; 7 nucleotides line up with TRBD1. The CDR3 loop spans 15 amino acids. V gave up 4 bases and J gave up 0 bases; unmatched junction bases: 4. CDR1 is SGHRS and CDR2 is YFSETQ in the germline V gene.

The J gene is TRBJ1-2, the V gene TRBV10-3; D uncertain. CDR1 and CDR2 (germline): ENHRY, SYGVKD. The germline V and J ends were trimmed by 3 bases and 4 bases, with 6 bases remaining between them. CDR3 length equals 12 residues. The CDR3 region has the DNA TGTGCCATCAGTGACCAGCGCTATGGCTACACCTTC. It specifies CAISDQRYGYTF.

The rearrangement links TRBV5-6 to TRBJ2-7; D is possibly TRBD1 (5 bases). The CDR3 covers 12 residues. The germline V and J ends were trimmed by 3 bases and 6 bases, with 10 bases remaining between them. Germline CDR1 SGHDT, CDR2 YYEEEE. The CDR3 DNA is TGTGCCAGCAGCTCACAGGTTCCCGAGCAGTACTTC. This encodes CASSSQVPEQYF.

About this clone: A read error may account for a junction end that differs from germline. The chain couples TRBV12-3 or TRBV12-4 to TRBJ1-1, with 7 bases fitting TRBD1. The CDR3 contains 11 residues. The CDR3 here is CASSLKRGQSF. As DNA, the CDR3 is TGTGCCAGCAGTTTGAAGAGGGGACAGTCATTT.

This rearrangement joins TRBV5-1 to TRBJ1-4, with TRBD1 identical over 7 bases. The CDR3 extends over 14 amino acids. After removal of 4 bases from V and 8 bases from J, the junction contained 8 bases not matched to a gene. The V gene's germline CDR1 is SGHRS and CDR2 YFSETQ. The CDR3 sequence: CASSDTGDGEKLFF. CDR3 DNA sequence: TGCGCCAGCAGCGATACAGGGGATGGCGAAAAACTGTTTTTT.

The gene calls are TRBV10-3 and TRBJ1-3; 10 nucleotides match TRBD1. Germline V gene lookup returns CDR1 ENHRY and CDR2 SYGVKD. The length of the CDR3 is 14 residues. Trimming cost V 8 bases and J 0 bases; bases outside gene matches: 1. This chain's CDR3 is CAIGTGASGNTIYF. The CDR3 DNA sequence: TGTGCCATCGGGACAGGGGCCTCTGGAAACACCATATATTTT.

The chain has TRBV9 and TRBJ2-7, with D tentatively TRBD2 (6 bases). The CDR3 has 14 residues. Trimming stripped 4 bases from V and 5 bases from J, with 16 bases between. CDR1 is SGDLS, CDR2 YYNGEE, per germline. DNA for the CDR3: TGTGCCAGCAGCCTCCCGGGAGTTTCCCACGAGCAGTACTTC. Translating gives CASSLPGVSHEQYF.

The V call is TRBV7-2, the J call TRBJ2-3; 8 bases are a match to TRBD2. CDR1 is SGHTA and CDR2 is FQGNSA in the germline V gene. The CDR3 runs 18 residues. Trimming took 5 bases from V and 2 from J; bases not matched to a gene: 15. The CDR3 bases are TGTGCCAGCAGCCTTCGGGGGGGAGCGCAACCCTACACAGATACGCAGTATTTT. It specifies CASSLRGGAQPYTDTQYF.

This chain connects TRBV10-3 to TRBJ2-3, with 7 nucleotides matching TRBD1. V shed 0 bases and J 0 bases; nucleotides not matched to a gene: 3. CDR1 ENHRY and CDR2 SYGVKD come from the germline V gene. The CDR3 has 16 amino acids. CDR3 bases: TGTGCCATCAGTGAGTCCCGGACAGGAAGCACAGATACGCAGTATTTT. This gives the protein CAISESRTGSTDTQYF.

V and J are TRBV4-3 and TRBJ2-7; D not resolved. V shed 0 bases and J shed 0 bases, with 6 bases lying between them. CDR3 size: 14 residues. Germline lookup yields CDR1 LGHNA and CDR2 YSLEER. CDR3: CASSQDTSSYEQYF. CDR3 coding DNA: TGCGCCAGCAGCCAAGATACAAGCTCCTACGAGCAGTACTTC.

This CDR3 reads CASSLRQGDPEQYF. CDR3 nucleotide sequence: TGTGCCAGCTCACTTCGACAGGGGGATCCCGAGCAGTACTTC. The chain links TRBV18 to TRBJ2-7, with TRBD1 matching 9 bases. The germline V gene has CDR1 KGHSH and CDR2 LQKENI. The length of the CDR3 is 14 residues. Trimming cost V 4 bases and J 6 bases; bases outside gene matches: 7. Drawing the rest from reference TRBV18 and TRBJ2-7, the complete variable domain is NAGVMQNPRHLVRRRGQEARLRCSPMKGHSHVYWYRQLPEEGLKFMVYLQKENIIDESGMPKERFSAEFPKEGPSILRIQQVVRGDSAAYFCASSLRQGDPEQYFGPGTRLTVT.

The chain joins TRBV7-2 to TRBJ2-4; TRBD1 agrees at 8 bases. From germline, CDR1 is SGHTA and CDR2 FQGNSA. With V trimmed by 3 bases and J by 9 bases, 4 bases remained unmatched. CDR3 length: 13 amino acids. The CDR3 region is CASSLDRAGIQYF. DNA for the CDR3: TGTGCCAGCAGCTTGGACAGGGCGGGCATTCAGTACTTC.

This sequence joins TRBV18 and TRBJ1-2; no firm D call. The germline gives CDR1 KGHSH, CDR2 LQKENI. This CDR3 spans 15 amino acids. V lost 0 bases and J 2 bases, leaving 10 bases between the germline ends. CDR3 DNA sequence: TGTGCCAGCTCACCACCAGTTCTAGAGAACTATGGCTACACCTTC. Translating it yields CASSPPVLENYGYTF.

This clone was picked up a small number of times. The chain joins TRBV7-9 to TRBJ1-4, with 7 bases aligning to TRBD1. The CDR3 totals 13 residues. The trim removed 5 bases at V and 5 bases at J, leaving 2 bases unmatched. From germline, CDR1 is SEHNR and CDR2 FQNEAQ (reference sequence). The CDR3 protein is CASSRGQNEKLFF. DNA for the CDR3: TGTGCCAGCAGCCGGGGACAGAATGAAAAACTGTTTTTT.

This chain connects TRBV2 to TRBJ2-2; 8 bases agree with TRBD2. V dropped 6 bases and J dropped 6; count of bases not matched to a gene: 9. CDR1 and CDR2 from the germline V gene are SNHLY and FYNNEI. This CDR3 is built from 15 residues. The CDR3 loop is CASRGTSTLSGELFF. The CDR3 DNA is TGTGCCAGCAGGGGGACTAGTACCCTATCCGGGGAGCTGTTTTTT.

This rearrangement joins TRBV2 to TRBJ1-3, with TRBD1 identical over 7 bases. From germline, CDR1 is SNHLY and CDR2 FYNNEI. J was trimmed by 0 bases and V by 3 bases; bases with no gene match: 8. This CDR3 comprises 17 residues. The CDR3 DNA reads as TGTGCCAGCAGTGACAGGACAGGTTCTTTCTCTGGAAACACCATATATTTT. It yields the protein CASSDRTGSFSGNTIYF.

V usage is TRBV7-9 and J usage is TRBJ1-2; 8 bases map to TRBD1. Per the germline V gene, CDR1 is SEHNR and CDR2 is FQNEAQ (reference sequence). The trim removed 7 bases at V and 4 bases at J, leaving 14 bases unmatched. The CDR3 sequence is 16 residues long. DNA for the CDR3: TGTGCCAGCATCCCGAATGATGTCGACAGGGGCTATGGCTACACCTTC. Its translation is CASIPNDVDRGYGYTF.

The chain combines TRBV2 with TRBJ2-2, with 9 positions matching TRBD1. CDR3 length: 14 residues. CDR1 SNHLY and CDR2 FYNNEI come from the germline V gene. V lost 8 bases, J lost 2 bases, and 3 bases stayed unmatched. This CDR3 is CASLGQGNTGELFF. CDR3 DNA: TGTGCCAGCCTGGGACAGGGTAACACCGGGGAGCTGTTTTTT.

The V and J genes are TRBV10-2 and TRBJ1-2; 7 bases match TRBD1. The germline gives CDR1 WSHSY, CDR2 SAAADI. The CDR3 loop spans 14 amino acids. The V gene end was trimmed by 7 bases and the J gene end by 4 bases; junction bases not matched to a gene: 9. CDR3 amino acids: CASNSRDSGYGYTF. In DNA form, the CDR3 reads TGCGCCAGCAACAGTCGGGACAGCGGCTATGGCTACACCTTC.

The chain carries TRBV5-1 and TRBJ2-7; 8 nucleotides agree with TRBD1. Germline-derived CDR1 and CDR2 are SGHRS and YFSETQ. The length of the CDR3 is 14 residues. Trimming removed 4 bases from V and 3 bases from J; junction bases left unmatched: 6. The chain's CDR3 is CASSITGGSYEQYF. Written as DNA, the CDR3 is TGCGCCAGCAGCATAACAGGGGGTAGCTACGAGCAGTACTTC.

The chain recombines TRBV6-2 or TRBV6-3 with TRBJ1-1; TRBD1 matches at 9 bases. Germline-derived CDR1 and CDR2 are MNHEY and SVGEGT. Unmatched junction bases numbered 4, after V lost 5 bases and J lost 3 bases. The CDR3 has 14 amino acids. The CDR3 sequence: CASSADRGYTEAFF. Here the CDR3 DNA reads TGTGCCAGCAGTGCGGACAGGGGCTACACTGAAGCTTTCTTT.